One sample yielded the 8 T cell receptor beta chains listed below, sequenced in a study of identical twins. TCRdb re-derived calls from the 5' RACE reads in MiXCR, one entry per CDR3 protein. This table holds a few hundred thousand distinct CDR3 sequences, approximately 9.6% found once. The same specimen was also included in a second study, on yellow fever vaccine responses in identical twins.

Sequenced sample: PBMCs. The receptors derive from a woman under 30 in good health.

This clonotype was counted only a few times. The V call is TRBV2, the J call TRBJ2-7; 10 bases fit TRBD2. J was trimmed by 2 bases and V by 8 bases; bases with no gene match: 12. CDR1 is SNHLY, CDR2 FYNNEI, per germline. The CDR3 runs to 16 residues. The CDR3 protein is CASRGLAVHEAYEQYF. The CDR3, as DNA: TGTGCCAGCCGAGGACTAGCGGTTCACGAGGCCTACGAGCAGTACTTC.

This clonotype has just a few counts. The V call is TRBV6-5, the J call TRBJ2-3; possibly TRBD2 for D (5 bases). The CDR3 consists of 14 residues. V shed 2 bases and J shed 7 bases, with 13 bases lying between them. Germline V gene lookup returns CDR1 MNHEY and CDR2 SVGAGI. CDR3 amino acids: CASSYPGDLHTQYF. As DNA, the CDR3 is TGTGCCAGCAGTTACCCCGGGGATTTACATACGCAGTATTTT.

CDR3 amino acids: CATSDGGADTQYF. The CDR3 DNA is TGTGCCACCAGTGATGGAGGGGCAGATACGCAGTATTTT. The chain is built from TRBV24-1 and TRBJ2-3, with TRBD2 as a possible D gene (6 bases). V shed 3 bases and J shed 4 bases, with 7 bases lying between them. The CDR3 contains 13 residues. Germline CDR1 reads KGHDR; CDR2 reads SFDVKD.

This clonotype was seen more than once but under ten times. V gene TRBV2 combines with J gene TRBJ2-1; 7 nucleotides match TRBD2. CDR3 length: 17 amino acids. The junction had 13 bases not matched to a gene; V was cut back by 6 bases and J by 2 bases. Germline CDR1 SNHLY, CDR2 FYNNEI. As DNA, the CDR3 is TGTGCCAGCAGGGTTACCCTAGTGGCGGGGGCCTACAATGAGCAGTTCTTC. It yields the protein CASRVTLVAGAYNEQFF.

This clonotype was detected a few times. This chain links TRBV20-1 with TRBJ2-7; the D gene is possibly TRBD2 (7 bases). V was trimmed by 1 base and J by 3 bases, leaving 16 bases between them. The CDR3 extends over 15 amino acids. The V gene's germline CDR1 is DFQATT and CDR2 SNEGSKA (reference sequence). CDR3 nucleotide sequence: TGCAGTGCTAGAGCTATCGGGGGGCAGGGCTACGAGCAGTACTTC. Encoded protein: CSARAIGGQGYEQYF.

This clonotype came up many times. The chain couples TRBV12-3 or TRBV12-4 to TRBJ2-1, with 7 positions matching TRBD2. The CDR3 length is 16 residues. With V trimmed by 6 bases and J by 0 bases, 8 bases remained unmatched. The DNA for the CDR3 is TGTGCCAGCAGCCCCCTGGGGAGGGCCTCCTACAATGAGCAGTTCTTC. Its translation: CASSPLGRASYNEQFF.

This clonotype was counted between two and nine times. The rearrangement uses TRBV6-2 or TRBV6-3 and TRBJ1-5, with 7 positions matching TRBD1. Germline V gene sequence: CDR1 MNHEY, CDR2 SVGEGT. The CDR3 length is 16 residues. V dropped 2 bases and J dropped 6; count of bases not matched to a gene: 10. The CDR3 loop reads CASSYHKNRGGQPQHF. The CDR3 coding sequence is TGTGCCAGCAGTTACCACAAGAACAGGGGAGGTCAGCCCCAGCATTTT.

The CDR3 spells CASSLKEDTEAFF. In DNA form, the CDR3 reads TGTGCCAGCAGTTTAAAAGAGGACACTGAAGCTTTCTTT. The V gene is TRBV12-3 or TRBV12-4, the J gene TRBJ1-1; D unresolved. V was pared by 2 bases and J by 3 bases, with 7 bases between. This CDR3 is built from 13 residues.